The 15 T cell receptor beta chains given below trace back to one sample, sequenced in a study of T cells in Graves' hyperthyroidism and ophthalmopathy. The TCR beta CDR3 regions underwent amplification using RNA transcripts as the source. TCR CDR3 underwent first-round RT-PCR with the HTBI primer set. Each CDR3 protein is one row after TCRdb ran MiXCR on the multiplex PCR reads. The sample has hundreds of thousands of distinct CDR3 sequences, 45% seen once. Sequencing used peripheral blood or thyroid tissue (not recorded which). These receptors were taken from an adult man with Graves' disease, either hyperthyroidism or ophthalmopathy (not recorded which).

This clonotype has a handful of counts. The genes are TRBV12-3 or TRBV12-4 and TRBJ1-4, with a weak D call TRBD1 (6 bases). The CDR3 contains 14 residues. V lost 6 bases and J lost 13, with 21 bases in between. This CDR3 reads CASSLMGTNGRLFF. The CDR3 DNA follows: TGTGCCAGCAGCTTAATGGGGACAAATGGAAGACTGTTTTTT.

The gene calls are TRBV2 and TRBJ2-7; TRBD1 agrees at 9 bases. Per the germline V gene, CDR1 is SNHLY and CDR2 is FYNNEI. The length of the CDR3 is 14 residues. Losses at the gene ends were 6 bases for V and 3 bases for J; bases not matched to a gene: 6. The CDR3 sequence is CASRYDRGDYEQYF. The CDR3 DNA reads as TGTGCCAGCAGATACGACAGGGGGGACTACGAGCAGTACTTC.

V usage is TRBV15 and J usage is TRBJ2-7, with 10 bases matching TRBD1. Per the germline V gene, CDR1 is LNHNV and CDR2 is YYDKDF (reference sequence). The CDR3 totals 15 residues. V dropped 5 bases and J dropped 0; count of bases not matched to a gene: 4. The chain's CDR3 is CATSHRTGGSYEQYF. DNA for the CDR3: TGTGCCACCAGCCATCGGACAGGGGGCTCCTACGAGCAGTACTTC.

This clonotype has a handful of counts. This chain joins TRBV7-9 and TRBJ2-2; 7 bases fit TRBD1. The CDR3 totals 15 residues. Germline values: CDR1 SEHNR, CDR2 FQNEAQ (reference sequence). Trimming took 6 bases from V and 3 from J; bases not matched to a gene: 7. In DNA form, the CDR3 reads TGTGCCAGCAGACCACAGGGGACGGACACCGGGGAGCTGTTTTTT. Protein: CASRPQGTDTGELFF.

Worth noting for this clonotype: A much larger clone is a single base away; this may be a read error. V usage is TRBV20-1 and J usage is TRBJ2-1, with unresolved D. CDR3 size: 11 residues. Trimming shortened V by 1 base and J by 10 bases, and 8 bases separated the two germline ends. CDR1 and CDR2 (germline): DFQATT, SNEGSKA (reference sequence). CDR3 region: CSARGKREQFF. CDR3 nucleotides: TGCAGTGCTAGAGGGAAACGGGAGCAGTTCTTC.

A remark on this clonotype: The germline gene is not matched at one end of the junction; a read error may be the cause. The CDR3 nucleotides read TGCAGCGTTTCCTCGGCGGCAGGGCAAGGCCAGGCTTTC. This gives the protein CSVSSAAGQGQAF. The gene calls are TRBV29-1 and TRBJ2-6, with D maybe TRBD1 (5 bases). Looked up from germline, CDR1 is SQVTM and CDR2 is ANQGSEA. The CDR3 is 13 residues long.

This clonotype was counted once. The J gene is TRBJ1-5, the V gene TRBV7-6; 11 bases are shared with TRBD1. The CDR3 length is 16 residues. Germline-derived CDR1 and CDR2 are SGHVS and FNYEAQ. The J segment lost 2 bases and the V segment lost 5 bases, leaving 5 bases of the junction unmatched. The CDR3 region has the DNA TGTGCCAGCAGCAGGACAGGGGGCAGCGGCAATCAGCCCCAGCATTTT. It encodes CASSRTGGSGNQPQHF.

This clonotype was found a few times. The chain links TRBV2 to TRBJ1-2; the D gene is possibly TRBD1 (6 bases). The ends were cut back, 6 bases at V and 2 bases at J, with 19 bases in the middle. The CDR3 consists of 16 residues. CDR1 and CDR2 from the germline V gene are SNHLY and FYNNEI. The CDR3: CASRTPWGAENYGYTF. The DNA of the CDR3 is TGTGCCAGCAGAACCCCATGGGGGGCCGAAAACTATGGCTACACCTTC.

In regard to this clonotype: At one end, the junction sequence differs from germline, possibly due to a read error. This chain joins TRBV7-3 and TRBJ1-6, with D possibly matching TRBD1 (5 bases). Germline V CDR1 and CDR2: SGHTA, FQGTGA. This CDR3 spans 12 amino acids. CDR3 sequence (DNA): TGTGCCAGCAGCTTCTCCGGCACAGGCCTAAACTTT. Residues: CASSFSGTGLNF.

This clonotype has just a few counts. This chain connects TRBV2 to TRBJ1-1, with D maybe TRBD1 (5 bases). Germline values: CDR1 SNHLY, CDR2 FYNNEI. The CDR3 contains 13 residues. V gave up 5 bases and J gave up 4 bases, with 11 bases separating them. Here the CDR3 DNA reads TGTGCCAGCAGTCGGGACGCGGGCACTGAAGCTTTCTTT. This gives the protein CASSRDAGTEAFF.

This chain joins TRBV5-1 and TRBJ1-1, with 7 bases identical to TRBD1. The V segment lost 1 base and the J segment 3 bases; nucleotides outside the gene matches: 3. This CDR3 is built from 14 residues. Germline V gives CDR1 SGHRS, CDR2 YFSETQ. This chain's CDR3 is CASSLTGEYTEAFF. CDR3 in DNA: TGCGCCAGCAGCTTGACAGGGGAATACACTGAAGCTTTCTTT.

This CDR3 reads CATSGGDSPNEKLFF. The CDR3 DNA reads TGTGCCACCAGCGGGGGGGACAGCCCCAATGAAAAACTGTTTTTT. This chain connects TRBV15 to TRBJ1-4; 7 nucleotides match TRBD1. The length of the CDR3 is 15 residues. CDR1 and CDR2 (germline): LNHNV, YYDKDF (reference sequence). After removal of 5 bases from V and 5 bases from J, the junction contained 8 bases not matched to a gene.

The sample holds a few counts of this clonotype. For the CDR3, the DNA is TGTGCCAGTAGTGTGGAGAGGTTCGTCGGCTACACCTTC. Protein sequence: CASSVERFVGYTF. The chain couples TRBV19 to TRBJ1-2; D is unclear. The length of the CDR3 is 13 residues. V lost 5 bases and J 8 bases, leaving 15 bases between the germline ends. The germline CDR1 and CDR2 sequences are LNHDA and SQIVND (reference sequence). The full variable domain, its missing parts supplied by reference TRBV19 and TRBJ1-2, is DGGITQSPKYLFRKEGQNVTLSCEQNLNHDAMYWYRQDPGQGLRLIYYSQIVNDFQKGDIAEGYSVSREKKESFPLTVTSAQKNPTAFYLCASSVERFVGYTFGSGTRLTVV.

The chain recombines TRBV4-1 with TRBJ2-7, with D hard to call. The V end was cut by 1 base, the J end by 3 bases, with 10 bases between. CDR1 MGHRA and CDR2 YSYEKL come from the germline V gene. This CDR3 has 14 amino acids. Written as DNA, the CDR3 is TGCGCCAGCAGCCAAGTGAAGGACGGCTACGAGCAGTACTTC. Translation gives CASSQVKDGYEQYF.

This clonotype turned up a few times. V is TRBV5-1 and J is TRBJ2-7, with D possibly being TRBD1 or TRBD2 (6 bases each). Germline values: CDR1 SGHRS, CDR2 YFSETQ. V was cut by 0 bases and J by 2 bases, with 12 bases left in between. The CDR3 runs 15 residues. The CDR3 DNA is TGCGCCAGCAGCTTGGTCGCTCGGGGGCCCTACGAGCAGTACTTC. Translated, it gives CASSLVARGPYEQYF.